This T cell receptor beta chain was identified during a study of shared T cell receptors in the human thymus. V dropped 5 bases and J dropped 2 bases, with 13 bases sitting between them. The CDR3 consists of 14 residues. Per the germline V gene, CDR1 is MNHEY and CDR2 is SMNVEV (reference sequence). Assay used: immunoSEQ multiplex PCR; TCRdb lists only in-frame clones, some missing. The sample includes hundreds of thousands of clones, around 87% seen only once; the top ten take over 0.008%. The data also belong to a second study, concerning human thymus T cells. This second study says: The donors were infants in Finland with congenital heart defects, otherwise immunologically healthy. Thymic resections from corrective heart surgery supplied the tissue. Unrelated individuals had highly overlapping thymic repertoires, as reported in related research.

The TCR originated in a boy under three years old with a congenital heart defect. This chain joins TRBV27 and TRBJ2-7; D possibly corresponds to TRBD1 (5 bases). Sequenced input: thymocytes. CDR3 protein: CASSPRQPAYEQYF. DNA for the CDR3: TGTGCCAGCAGTCCCAGACAGCCGGCCTACGAGCAGTACTTC.